This is a list of T cell receptor beta chains from one sample in a study of T cells after yellow fever vaccination. TCRdb recomputed calls from the 5' RACE reads with MiXCR, one row per CDR3 protein. The sample shows around 310,000 distinct CDR3 sequences, around 4% of them seen only once. This sample comprised PBMCs, obtained on the day of the yellow fever booster vaccination. Every receptor here comes from a man between 18 and 35 years old who received the YFV17D yellow fever vaccine. CDR3s include the opening cysteine and the closing phenylalanine or tryptophan. The order of the fields is J gene, clone size, V gene, D gene, CDR3 protein, CDR3 DNA. The D gene is left open where the match is weak. Not all rows give a size; the values are once, few, many and, for expanded clones, a class.

J gene: TRBJ2-1
clone size: .
V gene: TRBV5-1
D gene: .
CDR3 protein: CASSLPGNYNEQFF
CDR3 DNA: TGCGCCAGCAGCTTACCCGGGAACTACAATGAGCAGTTCTTC

J gene: TRBJ1-5
clone size: .
V gene: TRBV29-1
D gene: TRBD1
CDR3 protein: CSVLQGAGQPQHF
CDR3 DNA: TGCAGCGTTCTCCAGGGGGCTGGGCAGCCCCAGCATTTT

J gene: TRBJ1-4
clone size: many
V gene: TRBV28
D gene: TRBD1
CDR3 protein: CASSFQPGRGDSVEKLFF
CDR3 DNA: TGTGCCAGCAGTTTTCAACCGGGCCGTGGGGACAGTGTCGAAAAACTGTTTTTT

J gene: TRBJ2-3
clone size: many
V gene: TRBV4-3
D gene: .
CDR3 protein: CASSQDNLASTDTQYF
CDR3 DNA: TGCGCCAGCAGCCAAGATAACCTAGCGAGCACAGATACGCAGTATTTT

J gene: TRBJ2-2
clone size: .
V gene: TRBV4-3
D gene: .
CDR3 protein: CASSLADGTGELFF
CDR3 DNA: TGCGCCAGCAGCTTAGCGGACGGCACCGGGGAGCTGTTTTTT

J gene: TRBJ2-1
clone size: few
V gene: TRBV12-3/TRBV12-4
D gene: .
CDR3 protein: CASSHNYNEQFF
CDR3 DNA: TGTGCCAGCAGTCACAACTACAATGAGCAGTTCTTC

J gene: TRBJ1-5
clone size: many
V gene: TRBV5-1
D gene: .
CDR3 protein: CASRCCQPQHF
CDR3 DNA: TGCGCCAGCAGATGCTGTCAGCCCCAGCATTTT

J gene: TRBJ1-4
clone size: .
V gene: TRBV4-2
D gene: .
CDR3 protein: CASSQDLGWEKLFF
CDR3 DNA: TGTGCCAGCAGCCAAGATCTCGGTTGGGAAAAACTGTTTTTT

J gene: TRBJ2-1
clone size: many
V gene: TRBV5-5
D gene: .
CDR3 protein: CASSLAPGLVGYEQFF
CDR3 DNA: TGTGCCAGCAGCTTGGCGCCGGGGTTAGTCGGCTATGAGCAGTTCTTC

J gene: TRBJ2-1
clone size: many
V gene: TRBV5-1
D gene: .
CDR3 protein: CASSLARVTYNEQFF
CDR3 DNA: TGCGCCAGCAGCTTGGCCAGGGTAACCTACAATGAGCAGTTCTTC

J gene: TRBJ2-3
clone size: many
V gene: TRBV12-3/TRBV12-4
D gene: .
CDR3 protein: CASSETLPNTDTQYF
CDR3 DNA: TGTGCCAGCAGCGAGACGCTACCCAACACAGATACGCAGTATTTT

J gene: TRBJ2-1
clone size: many
V gene: TRBV6-2/TRBV6-3
D gene: .
CDR3 protein: CASSYSSYNEQFF
CDR3 DNA: TGTGCCAGCAGCTATAGCTCCTACAATGAGCAGTTCTTC

J gene: TRBJ2-1
clone size: many
V gene: TRBV12-3/TRBV12-4
D gene: TRBD2
CDR3 protein: CASSFGGNEQFF
CDR3 DNA: TGTGCCAGCAGTTTCGGGGGGAATGAGCAGTTCTTC

J gene: TRBJ2-3
clone size: few
V gene: TRBV4-3
D gene: .
CDR3 protein: CASSGVWERTDTQYF
CDR3 DNA: TGCGCCAGCAGCGGGGTATGGGAGAGGACAGATACGCAGTATTTT